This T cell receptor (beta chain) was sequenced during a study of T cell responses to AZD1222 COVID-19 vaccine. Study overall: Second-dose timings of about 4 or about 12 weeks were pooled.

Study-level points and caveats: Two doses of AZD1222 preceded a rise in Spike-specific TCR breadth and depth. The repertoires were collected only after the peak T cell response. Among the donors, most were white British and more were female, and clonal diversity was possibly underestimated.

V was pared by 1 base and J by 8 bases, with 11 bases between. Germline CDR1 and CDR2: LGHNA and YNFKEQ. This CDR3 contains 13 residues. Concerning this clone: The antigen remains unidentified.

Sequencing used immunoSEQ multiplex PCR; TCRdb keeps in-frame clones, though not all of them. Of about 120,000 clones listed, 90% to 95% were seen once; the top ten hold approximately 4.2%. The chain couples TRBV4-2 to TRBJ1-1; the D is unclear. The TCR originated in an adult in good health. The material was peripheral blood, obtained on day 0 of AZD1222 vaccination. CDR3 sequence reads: CASSQGEISEAFF. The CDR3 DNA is TGTGCCAGCAGCCAAGGGGAGATCTCGGAAGCTTTCTTT.